This passage covers 24 T cell receptor beta chains from one sample sequenced in a study of CD8 T cells in Susac syndrome. Roughly 0.45 to 1 ug RNA was reverse transcribed with random hexamers. TCRdb reprocessed the immunoSEQ multiplex PCR reads with MiXCR, giving one entry per CDR3 protein. The top ten hold 0.27% of the sample, which has about 27,000 distinct CDR3 sequences, around 95% seen once. Material for sequencing was CD8+ T cells from PBMCs. The source of these receptors is a human donor in good health.

This clonotype came up once. V is TRBV3-1 and J is TRBJ2-3; 7 bases fit TRBD1. Germline V gene lookup returns CDR1 LGHDT and CDR2 YNNKEL (reference sequence). V dropped 7 bases and J dropped 3; count of bases not matched to a gene: 13. CDR3 length: 16 residues. The CDR3: CASNNPRDSRTDTQYF. CDR3 nucleotide sequence: TGTGCCAGCAACAACCCTCGGGACAGTAGGACAGATACGCAGTATTTT.

This clonotype was found once. This rearrangement joins TRBV23-1 to TRBJ2-7, with 10 bases fitting TRBD1. TRBV23-1 has ORF status, its function being uncertain. V was clipped by 8 bases and J by 0 bases; unmatched bases: 16. This CDR3 comprises 18 residues. In DNA, the CDR3 is TGCGCCAGCCGACTACGGGACAGGGGCCCAGAAAGCTCCTACGAGCAGTACTTC. Translating gives CASRLRDRGPESSYEQYF.

CDR3: CASGLDTDSPLHF. The CDR3 region has the DNA TGTGCTAGTGGTTTGGACACGGATTCACCCCTCCACTTT. The V gene is TRBV12-5, the J gene TRBJ1-6; D is unclear. The V and J ends lost 1 base and 8 bases respectively, with 6 bases between them. Per germline, CDR1 LGHNT and CDR2 FRNRAP. The CDR3 spans 13 residues.

CDR3 in DNA: TGTGCCAGCAGAGGACAGTTCTACGAGCAGTACTTC. This sequence encodes CASRGQFYEQYF. The rearrangement uses TRBV6-2 or TRBV6-3 and TRBJ2-7; D may be TRBD1 (6 bases). Deletions cut 6 bases from V and 3 bases from J, with 9 bases between. The CDR3 has 12 residues. Looked up from germline, CDR1 is MNHEY and CDR2 is SVGEGT.

The chain has TRBV7-9 and TRBJ1-4; D not resolved. CDR1 SEHNR and CDR2 FQNEAQ come from the germline V gene (reference sequence). The CDR3 consists of 12 residues. Trimming removed 2 bases from V and 8 bases from J, with 6 bases in between. The CDR3 spells CASSLLGEKLFF. The CDR3 coding sequence is TGTGCCAGCAGCTTACTTGGGGAAAAACTGTTTTTT.

The chain is built from TRBV7-6 and TRBJ2-3; 8 bases fit TRBD1. Germline V gene lookup returns CDR1 SGHVS and CDR2 FNYEAQ. With 0 bases clipped from V and 2 bases from J, the junction kept 7 bases outside the gene matches. CDR3 length equals 17 residues. The CDR3 DNA reads TGTGCCAGCAGCTTAGCCCAGGGGGCGGCTTACACAGATACGCAGTATTTT. Its protein is CASSLAQGAAYTDTQYF.

This chain connects TRBV18 to TRBJ2-1; TRBD1 aligns across 11 bases. Looked up from germline, CDR1 is KGHSH and CDR2 is LQKENI. With 4 bases clipped from V and 7 bases from J, the junction kept 6 bases outside the gene matches. CDR3 length: 15 amino acids. CDR3 nucleotide sequence: TGTGCCAGCTCACGGGGGACAGGGGGTGAAAATGAGCAGTTCTTC. Its translation is CASSRGTGGENEQFF.

The CDR3 DNA follows: TGCGCCAGCAGCTACCGGGACAGGGGGCTCTACGAGCAGTACTTC. Encoded protein: CASSYRDRGLYEQYF. The J gene is TRBJ2-7, the V gene TRBV4-1; 12 bases are shared with TRBD1. The V gene's germline CDR1 is MGHRA and CDR2 YSYEKL. This CDR3 has 15 residues. V trimming: 5 bases; J trimming: 3 bases; junction bases outside the gene matches: 5.

The rearrangement joins TRBV6-2 or TRBV6-3 to TRBJ1-1, with 8 bases aligning to TRBD1. Germline CDR1 is MNHEY and CDR2 is SVGEGT. The V segment lost 4 bases and the J segment 0 bases; nucleotides outside the gene matches: 7. This CDR3 is built from 16 residues. The CDR3 sequence is CASSSRTGTVNTEAFF. The DNA of the CDR3 is TGTGCCAGCAGTTCCCGGACAGGGACGGTGAACACTGAAGCTTTCTTT.

The chain combines TRBV5-5 with TRBJ2-7; the D gene is possibly TRBD1 (6 bases). V was pared by 6 bases and J by 6 bases, with 13 bases between. Germline loops: CDR1 SGHKS, CDR2 YYEKEE (reference sequence). CDR3 size: 12 residues. For the CDR3, the DNA is TGTGCCAGCAAGGGGGACGCATCCGAGCAGTACTTC. This codes for CASKGDASEQYF.

V gene TRBV9 combines with J gene TRBJ2-2; tentatively, D is TRBD1 (5 bases). V was shortened by 0 bases and J by 5 bases, with 8 bases between the two germline ends. Germline V gives CDR1 SGDLS, CDR2 YYNGEE. The CDR3 has 14 amino acids. CDR3 bases: TGTGCCAGCAGCGTAGGGGGCAGAACCGGGGAGCTGTTTTTT. It translates to CASSVGGRTGELFF.

As DNA, the CDR3 is TGCGCCAGCAGCACAGCCGGGACAGGAGGAGAGACCCAGTACTTC. Its protein is CASSTAGTGGETQYF. The chain combines TRBV5-1 with TRBJ2-5; 8 nucleotides match TRBD1. V shed 4 bases and J 4 bases; nucleotides not matched to a gene: 9. Looked up from germline, CDR1 is SGHRS and CDR2 is YFSETQ. The CDR3 contains 15 residues.

The chain uses TRBV11-2 and TRBJ2-1, with D possibly TRBD1 on 5 matching bases. V was cut by 0 bases and J by 5 bases, with 11 bases left in between. The V gene's germline CDR1 is SGHAT and CDR2 FQNNGV. This CDR3 is 15 amino acids long. The CDR3 is CASSLDRARDNEQFF. The CDR3 coding sequence is TGTGCCAGCAGCTTAGATAGGGCCAGGGACAATGAGCAGTTCTTC.

This clonotype showed up just once. The V gene is TRBV7-9, the J gene TRBJ1-2, with 9 bases fitting TRBD1. The V gene's germline CDR1 is SEHNR and CDR2 FQNEAQ (reference sequence). The V segment lost 5 bases and the J segment 4 bases; nucleotides outside the gene matches: 14. This CDR3 spans 17 amino acids. Here the CDR3 DNA reads TGTGCCAGCAGCGCCTGGACAGGGGCCAGGATCCCCTATGGCTACACCTTC. Translation: CASSAWTGARIPYGYTF.

The gene calls are TRBV20-1 and TRBJ2-7, with a weak D call TRBD1 (6 bases). The length of the CDR3 is 14 residues. The ends were cut back, 0 bases at V and 0 bases at J, with 9 bases in the middle. Germline assignment: CDR1 DFQATT and CDR2 SNEGSKA (reference sequence). CDR3 residues: CSARDRGHSYEQYF. The CDR3, as DNA: TGCAGTGCTAGAGACAGGGGCCACTCCTACGAGCAGTACTTC.

The chain couples TRBV10-3 to TRBJ2-7; 9 nucleotides match TRBD1. Germline-derived CDR1 and CDR2 are ENHRY and SYGVKD. With 11 bases clipped from V and 7 bases from J, the junction kept 9 bases outside the gene matches. This CDR3 has 12 residues. The chain's CDR3 is CACGQGRREQYF. The CDR3 DNA follows: TGTGCCTGCGGACAGGGGAGAAGGGAGCAGTACTTC.

This chain links TRBV5-1 with TRBJ1-1; 8 nucleotides line up with TRBD1. CDR3 length: 15 residues. Germline V lookup: CDR1 SGHRS, CDR2 YFSETQ. V dropped 4 bases and J dropped 2; count of bases not matched to a gene: 7. This CDR3 reads CASSITGTGNTEAFF. The CDR3 region has the DNA TGCGCCAGCAGCATTACCGGGACAGGTAACACTGAAGCTTTCTTT.

This sequence joins TRBV11-2 and TRBJ2-5; TRBD2 matches at 7 bases. J was trimmed by 4 bases and V by 5 bases; bases with no gene match: 10. CDR1 and CDR2 from the germline V gene are SGHAT and FQNNGV. The CDR3 covers 15 residues. The CDR3 reads CASSARTGEGETQYF. The CDR3 DNA reads as TGTGCCAGCAGCGCCAGGACGGGGGAGGGAGAGACCCAGTACTTC.

The rearrangement uses TRBV6-5 and TRBJ2-2; D uncertain. The V end lost 6 bases, the J end lost 6 bases, and 17 bases lay between the germline ends. CDR3 size: 15 residues. Germline V lookup: CDR1 MNHEY, CDR2 SVGAGI. In DNA, the CDR3 is TGTGCCAGCAGGGTTCAGATGGGGATAGCCGGGGAGCTGTTTTTT. Translation: CASRVQMGIAGELFF.

The chain recombines TRBV3-1 with TRBJ2-1; TRBD2 matches at 8 bases. V gave up 4 bases and J gave up 6 bases; unmatched junction bases: 5. Looked up from germline, CDR1 is LGHDT and CDR2 is YNNKEL (reference sequence). This CDR3 has 14 amino acids. The CDR3 DNA follows: TGTGCCAGCAGCCCCGGGGGGGCGGGCAATGAGCAGTTCTTC. This codes for CASSPGGAGNEQFF.

The chain combines TRBV4-3 with TRBJ2-5, with 11 bases lining up with TRBD1. Germline V lookup: CDR1 LGHNA, CDR2 YSLEER. V shed 3 bases and J 2 bases; nucleotides not matched to a gene: 2. This CDR3 is 15 amino acids long. This chain's CDR3 is CASSHGTGGQETQYF. CDR3 sequence (DNA): TGCGCCAGCAGCCACGGGACAGGGGGACAAGAGACCCAGTACTTC.

The rearrangement uses TRBV6-6 and TRBJ1-1; no definite D call. CDR1 is MNHNY, CDR2 SVGAGI, per germline (reference sequence). The V end lost 5 bases, the J end lost 5 bases, and 15 bases lay between the germline ends. CDR3 length equals 14 residues. In DNA form, the CDR3 reads TGTGCCAGCAGTGTTGTGGAGGAATATACTGAAGCTTTCTTT. It specifies CASSVVEEYTEAFF.

This sequence joins TRBV14 and TRBJ2-7, with TRBD2 as a possible D gene (5 bases). The CDR3 has 15 amino acids. Trimming took off 1 base at V and 3 bases at J, with 13 bases between the two ends. Germline V gene data show CDR1 as SGHDN and CDR2 as FVKESK. The CDR3 region is CASSQGAGLDYEQYF. CDR3 sequence (DNA): TGTGCCAGCAGCCAAGGCGCGGGCTTGGACTACGAGCAGTACTTC.

The chain carries TRBV9 and TRBJ2-1; 13 positions agree with TRBD2. CDR1 and CDR2 (germline): SGDLS, YYNGEE. This CDR3 has 14 residues. V dropped 0 bases and J dropped 15; count of bases not matched to a gene: 6. CDR3 coding DNA: TGTGCCAGCAGCGTAGGACTAGCGGGGGGTCCTGGGTTCTTC. Its protein product is CASSVGLAGGPGFF. The full variable domain, its missing parts supplied by reference TRBV9 and TRBJ2-1, is DSGVTQTPKHLITATGQRVTLRCSPRSGDLSVYWYQQSLDQGLQFLIQYYNGEERAKGNILERFSAQQFPDLHSELNLSSLELGDSALYFCASSVGLAGGPGFFGPGTRLTVL.